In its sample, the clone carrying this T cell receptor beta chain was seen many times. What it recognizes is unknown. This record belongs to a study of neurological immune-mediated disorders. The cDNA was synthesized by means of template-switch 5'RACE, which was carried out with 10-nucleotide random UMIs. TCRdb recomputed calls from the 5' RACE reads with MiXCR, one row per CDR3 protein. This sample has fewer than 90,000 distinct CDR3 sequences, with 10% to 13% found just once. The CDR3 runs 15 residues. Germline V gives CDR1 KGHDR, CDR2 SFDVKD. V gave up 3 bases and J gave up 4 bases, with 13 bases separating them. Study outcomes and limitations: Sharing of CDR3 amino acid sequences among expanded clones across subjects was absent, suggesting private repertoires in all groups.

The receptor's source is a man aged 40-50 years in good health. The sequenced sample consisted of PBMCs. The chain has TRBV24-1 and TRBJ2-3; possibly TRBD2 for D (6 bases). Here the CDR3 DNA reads TGTGCCACCAGTGATAGGCGGGATGGTTCAGATACGCAGTATTTT. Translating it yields CATSDRRDGSDTQYF.